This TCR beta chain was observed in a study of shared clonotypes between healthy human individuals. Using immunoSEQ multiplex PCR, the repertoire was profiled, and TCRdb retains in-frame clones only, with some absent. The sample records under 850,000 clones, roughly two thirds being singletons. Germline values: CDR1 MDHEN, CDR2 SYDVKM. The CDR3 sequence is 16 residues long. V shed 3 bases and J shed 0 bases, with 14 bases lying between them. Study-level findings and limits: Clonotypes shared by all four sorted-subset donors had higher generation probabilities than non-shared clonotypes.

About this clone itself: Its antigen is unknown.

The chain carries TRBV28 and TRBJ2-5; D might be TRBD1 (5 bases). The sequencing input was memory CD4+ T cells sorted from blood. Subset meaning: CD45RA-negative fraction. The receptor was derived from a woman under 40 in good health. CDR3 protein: CASSFGARPYQETQYF. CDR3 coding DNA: TGTGCCAGCAGTTTTGGGGCACGACCGTACCAAGAGACCCAGTACTTC.